The text below deals with one T cell receptor beta chain. Looked up from germline, CDR1 is KGHSH and CDR2 is LQKENI. This CDR3 has 15 amino acids. V was shortened by 6 bases and J by 8 bases, with 20 bases between the two germline ends. This specimen belongs to a study of shared clonotypes between healthy human individuals. The wider study: CD4 naive and memory got three plates each, CD8 naive two, CD8 memory one.

Only in-frame clones appear in the TCRdb table, and some are missing; sequencing was by immunoSEQ multiplex PCR. The sample lists approximately 1.5 million clones; nearly 99% were seen once. The clonotype comes from a man in his thirties or forties in good health. This rearrangement joins TRBV18 to TRBJ2-1; D is possibly TRBD2 (5 bases). Material for sequencing was naive CD4+ T cells sorted from blood. This sample's subset: CD45RA+ positively selected. CDR3 DNA: TGTGCCAGCTCCCAAAGAACTTCGGAGGTGGATGAGCAGTTCTTC. Protein sequence: CASSQRTSEVDEQFF.